This T cell receptor (beta chain) was sequenced in a study of tumor-infiltrating lymphocytes in primary liver carcinoma. Study information: These were node-negative, non-metastatic T1-T3 tumors of roughly 4 to 11 cm. General study findings and limits: The overlap of tumor-adjacent and tumor-blood pairs was smaller than that of tumor region pairs.

CDR3 length: 13 amino acids. Germline CDR1 and CDR2: SGHNT and YYREEE (reference sequence). Concerning this clonotype: Its specificity is unknown. The germline gene is not matched at one end of the junction; a read error may be the cause.

Priming with a constant-region primer yielded TCR beta cDNA from about 500 ng total RNA. Modified slightly, ARM-PCR produced TCR beta libraries over three nested multiplex PCR rounds. It was with TRBV1-TRBV30 forward primers and a C-beta reverse primer that the first two PCR rounds were run, at about 9 cycles each. One entry per CDR3 protein results from TCRdb running MiXCR on the multiplex PCR reads. This table holds fewer than 150,000 distinct CDR3 sequences, roughly three fifths found once. Co-extraction yielded RNA and DNA from around 18-30 mg of unsorted bulk tissue. The sample was liver tumor tissue from sampling region 1. Subset indicated: tumor region T1, superior pole. The chain has TRBV5-4 and TRBJ1-1; weak D call: TRBD1 (6 bases). The sequence was obtained from a woman aged 55-70 years with primary liver carcinoma and hepatitis B virus infection. CDR3 sequence reads: CACSWGPNTEAFF. The CDR3 bases are TGTGCCTGCAGTTGGGGGCCGAACACTGAAGCTTTCTTT. Full variable domain (rest looked up from reference TRBV5-4 and TRBJ1-1): ETGVTQSPTHLIKTRGQQVTLRCSSQSGHNTVSWYQQALGQGPQFIFQYYREEENGRGNFPPRFSGLQFPNYSSELNVNALELDDSALYLCACSWGPNTEAFFGQGTRLTVV.